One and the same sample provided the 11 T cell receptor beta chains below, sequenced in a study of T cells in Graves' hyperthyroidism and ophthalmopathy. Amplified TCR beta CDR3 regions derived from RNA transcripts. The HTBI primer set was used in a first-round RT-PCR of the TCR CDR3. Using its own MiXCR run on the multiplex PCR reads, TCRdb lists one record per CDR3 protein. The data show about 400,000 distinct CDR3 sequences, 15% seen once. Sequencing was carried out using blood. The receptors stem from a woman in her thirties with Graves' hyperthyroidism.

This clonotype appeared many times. The CDR3, as DNA: TGTGCCACCAGTGATTTGCGGGAGTTTCCTAGCGGGACCCTAACTCTCGAGCAGTACTTC. It yields the protein CATSDLREFPSGTLTLEQYF. The V call is TRBV24-1, the J call TRBJ2-7; TRBD2 matches 9 bases. Trimming removed 0 bases from V and 6 bases from J; junction bases left unmatched: 20. The CDR3 sequence is 20 residues long. Germline CDR1 is KGHDR and CDR2 is SFDVKD.

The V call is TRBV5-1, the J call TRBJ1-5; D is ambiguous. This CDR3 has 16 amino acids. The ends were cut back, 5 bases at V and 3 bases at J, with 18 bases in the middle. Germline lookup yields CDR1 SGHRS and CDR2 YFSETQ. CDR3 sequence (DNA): TGCGCCAGCAGACCCGGACTAACACCCACCAATCAGCCCCAGCATTTT. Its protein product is CASRPGLTPTNQPQHF. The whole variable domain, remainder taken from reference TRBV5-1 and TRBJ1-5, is KAGVTQTPRYLIKTRGQQVTLSCSPISGHRSVSWYQQTPGQGLQFLFEYFSETQRNKGNFPGRFSGRQFSNSRSEMNVSTLELGDSALYLCASRPGLTPTNQPQHFGDGTRLSIL.

CDR3 bases: TGCGCCAGCAGCCAACATTATAACACTGAAGCTTTCTTT. The encoded protein is CASSQHYNTEAFF. This chain links TRBV4-1 with TRBJ1-1, with unresolved D. Trimming pared 2 bases from V and 2 bases from J, leaving 6 bases between. CDR1 and CDR2 from the germline V gene are MGHRA and YSYEKL. The CDR3 length is 13 residues.

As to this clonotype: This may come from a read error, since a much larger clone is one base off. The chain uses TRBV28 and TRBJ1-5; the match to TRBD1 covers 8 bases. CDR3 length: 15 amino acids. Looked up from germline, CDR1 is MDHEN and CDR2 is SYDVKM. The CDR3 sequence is CAGSVGTGLNQPQHF. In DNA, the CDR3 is TGTGCCGGCAGTGTTGGGACAGGACTCAATCAGCCCCAGCATTTT. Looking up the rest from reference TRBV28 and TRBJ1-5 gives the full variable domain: DVKVTQSSRYLVKRTGEKVFLECVQDMDHENMFWYRQDPGLGLRLIYFSYDVKMKEKGDIPEGYSVSREKKERFSLILESASTNQTSMYLCAGSVGTGLNQPQHFGDGTRLSIL.

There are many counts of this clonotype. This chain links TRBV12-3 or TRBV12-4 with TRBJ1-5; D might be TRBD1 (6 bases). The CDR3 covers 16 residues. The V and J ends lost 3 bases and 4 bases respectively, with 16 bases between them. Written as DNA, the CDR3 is TGTGCCAGCAGTTTTGTCTCGGGGGGCAGAAATCAGCCCCAGCATTTT. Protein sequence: CASSFVSGGRNQPQHF.

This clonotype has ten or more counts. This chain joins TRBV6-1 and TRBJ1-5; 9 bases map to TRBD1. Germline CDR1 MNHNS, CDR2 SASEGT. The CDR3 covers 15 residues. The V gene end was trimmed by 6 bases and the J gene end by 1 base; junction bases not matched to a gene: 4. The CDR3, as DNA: TGTGCCAGCAGAAGGGACAGGGTCAGCAATCAGCCCCAGCATTTT. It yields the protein CASRRDRVSNQPQHF.

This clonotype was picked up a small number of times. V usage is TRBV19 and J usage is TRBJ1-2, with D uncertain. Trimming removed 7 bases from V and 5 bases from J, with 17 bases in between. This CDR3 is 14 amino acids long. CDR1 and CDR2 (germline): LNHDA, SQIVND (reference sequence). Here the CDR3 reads CASTSAWFGYGYTF. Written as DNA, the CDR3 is TGTGCCAGTACCTCCGCCTGGTTTGGGTATGGCTACACCTTC.

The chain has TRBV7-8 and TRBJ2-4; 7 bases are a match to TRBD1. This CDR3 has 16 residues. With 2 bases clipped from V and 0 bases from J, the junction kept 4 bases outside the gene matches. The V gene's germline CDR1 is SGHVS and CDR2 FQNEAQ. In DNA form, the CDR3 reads TGTGCCAGCAGCTTAATTGCAGGGGGAGCCAAAAACATTCAGTACTTC. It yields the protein CASSLIAGGAKNIQYF.

CDR3: CASSSTFFTDTQYF. CDR3 sequence (DNA): TGCGCCAGCAGCTCCACATTTTTCACAGATACGCAGTATTTT. The chain links TRBV5-1 to TRBJ2-3; D remains unclear. The CDR3 is made up of 14 amino acids. The germline gives CDR1 SGHRS, CDR2 YFSETQ. Deletions cut 3 bases from V and 2 bases from J, with 10 bases between.

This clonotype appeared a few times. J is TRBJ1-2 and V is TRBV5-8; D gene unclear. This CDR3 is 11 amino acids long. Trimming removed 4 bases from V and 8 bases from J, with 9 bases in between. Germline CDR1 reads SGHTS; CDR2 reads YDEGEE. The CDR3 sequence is CASSVQGGYTF. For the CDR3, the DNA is TGTGCCAGCAGCGTTCAAGGCGGCTACACCTTC.

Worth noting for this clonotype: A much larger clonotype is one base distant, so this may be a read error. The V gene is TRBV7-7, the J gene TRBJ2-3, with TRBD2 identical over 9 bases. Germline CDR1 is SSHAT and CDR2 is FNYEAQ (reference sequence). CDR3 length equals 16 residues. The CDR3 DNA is TGTGCTAGCAGCCTCGGACTAGCGAGGGGCACAGATACGCAGTATTTT. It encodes CASSLGLARGTDTQYF.